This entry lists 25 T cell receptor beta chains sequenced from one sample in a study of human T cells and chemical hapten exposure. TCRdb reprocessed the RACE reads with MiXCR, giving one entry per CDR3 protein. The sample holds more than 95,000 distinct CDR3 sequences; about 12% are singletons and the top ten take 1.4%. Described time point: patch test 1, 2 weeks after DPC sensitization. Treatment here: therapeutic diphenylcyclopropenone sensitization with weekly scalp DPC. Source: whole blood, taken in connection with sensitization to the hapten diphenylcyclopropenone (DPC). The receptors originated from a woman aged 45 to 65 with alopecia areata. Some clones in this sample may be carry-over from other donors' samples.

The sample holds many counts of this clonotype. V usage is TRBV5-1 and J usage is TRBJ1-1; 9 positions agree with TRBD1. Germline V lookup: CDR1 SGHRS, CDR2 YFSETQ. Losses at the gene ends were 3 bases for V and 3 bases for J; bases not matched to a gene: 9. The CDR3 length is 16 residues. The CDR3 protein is CASSSPGWDRDTEAFF. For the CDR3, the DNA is TGCGCCAGCAGCTCTCCCGGATGGGACAGGGACACTGAAGCTTTCTTT.

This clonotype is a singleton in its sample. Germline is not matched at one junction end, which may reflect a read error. CDR3 loop: CVSSLDRETEAFF. The CDR3 DNA sequence: TGCGTCAGCAGCTTGGACAGGGAGACTGAAGCTTTCTTT. The V and J genes are TRBV5-1 and TRBJ1-1; 8 nucleotides align to TRBD1. The CDR3 length is 13 residues. The germline gives CDR1 SGHRS, CDR2 YFSETQ.

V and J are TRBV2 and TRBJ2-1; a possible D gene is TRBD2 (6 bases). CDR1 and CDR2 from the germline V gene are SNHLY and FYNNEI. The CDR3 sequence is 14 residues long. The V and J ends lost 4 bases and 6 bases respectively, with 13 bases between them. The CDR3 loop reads CASSGWSAGNEQFF. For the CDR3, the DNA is TGTGCCAGCAGTGGATGGTCAGCGGGCAATGAGCAGTTCTTC.

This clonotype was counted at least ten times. The CDR3 loop reads CASGPRSASTDTQYF. CDR3 bases: TGTGCCAGCGGCCCGAGGTCGGCTAGCACAGATACGCAGTATTTT. The chain recombines TRBV7-2 with TRBJ2-3; the D is unclear. Trimming left V 8 bases short and J 0 bases short, with 15 bases between. This CDR3 comprises 15 residues. The germline gives CDR1 SGHTA, CDR2 FQGNSA.

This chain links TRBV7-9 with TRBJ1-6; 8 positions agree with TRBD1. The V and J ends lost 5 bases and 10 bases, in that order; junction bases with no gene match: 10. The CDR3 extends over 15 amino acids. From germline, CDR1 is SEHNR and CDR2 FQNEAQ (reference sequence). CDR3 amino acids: CASSPRTGPGSPLHF. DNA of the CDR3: TGTGCCAGCAGCCCTCGGACAGGGCCGGGATCACCCCTCCACTTT.

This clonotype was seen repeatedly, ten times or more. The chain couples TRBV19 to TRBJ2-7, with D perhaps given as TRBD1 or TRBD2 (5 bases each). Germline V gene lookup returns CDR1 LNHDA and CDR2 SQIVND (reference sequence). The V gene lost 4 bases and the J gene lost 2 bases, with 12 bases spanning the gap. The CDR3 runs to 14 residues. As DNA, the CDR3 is TGTGCCAGTAGTAGTGGGACCCGGACCTACGAGCAGTACTTC. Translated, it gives CASSSGTRTYEQYF.

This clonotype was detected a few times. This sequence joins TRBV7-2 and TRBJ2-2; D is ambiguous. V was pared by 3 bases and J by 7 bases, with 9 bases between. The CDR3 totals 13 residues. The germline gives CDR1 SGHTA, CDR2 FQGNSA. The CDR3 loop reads CASSFSTGGELFF. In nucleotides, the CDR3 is TGTGCCAGCAGCTTTTCAACCGGCGGGGAGCTGTTTTTT.

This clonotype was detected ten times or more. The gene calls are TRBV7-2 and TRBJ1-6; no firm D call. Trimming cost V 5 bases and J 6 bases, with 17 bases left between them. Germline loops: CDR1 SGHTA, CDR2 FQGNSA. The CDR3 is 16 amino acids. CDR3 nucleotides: TGTGCCAGCAGCCCCCCGGGCCGGGGAATTAATTCACCCCTCCACTTT. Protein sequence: CASSPPGRGINSPLHF.

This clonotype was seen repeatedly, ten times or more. In DNA, the CDR3 is TGTGCCAGCAGTTCCCCGGAGGGCGGCTCCTACGAGCAGTACTTC. It encodes CASSSPEGGSYEQYF. The rearrangement joins TRBV25-1 to TRBJ2-7; possible D gene TRBD2, 6 bases. V lost 5 bases, J lost 0 bases, and 14 bases lay in between. Germline CDR1 and CDR2: MGHDK and SYGVNS. CDR3 length: 15 amino acids.

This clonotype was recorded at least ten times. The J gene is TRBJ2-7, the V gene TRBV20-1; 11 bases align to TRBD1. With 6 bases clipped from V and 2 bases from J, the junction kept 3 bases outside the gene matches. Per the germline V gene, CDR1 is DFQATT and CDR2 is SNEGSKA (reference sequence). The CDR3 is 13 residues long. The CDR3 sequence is CSAVGQGAYEQYF. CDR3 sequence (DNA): TGCAGTGCCGTGGGACAGGGGGCCTACGAGCAGTACTTC.

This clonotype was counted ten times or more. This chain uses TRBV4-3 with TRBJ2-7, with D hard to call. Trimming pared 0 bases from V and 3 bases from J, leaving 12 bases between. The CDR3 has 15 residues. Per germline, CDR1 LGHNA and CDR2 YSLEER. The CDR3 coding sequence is TGCGCCAGCAGCCAAGAAAAGCGTGGGGTCTACGAGCAGTACTTC. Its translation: CASSQEKRGVYEQYF.

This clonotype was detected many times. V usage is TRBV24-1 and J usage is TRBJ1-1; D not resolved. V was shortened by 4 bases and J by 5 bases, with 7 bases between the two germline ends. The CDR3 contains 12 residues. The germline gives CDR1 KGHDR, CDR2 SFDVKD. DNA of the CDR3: TGTGCCACCAGTGACACCGGTACTGAAGCTTTCTTT. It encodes CATSDTGTEAFF.

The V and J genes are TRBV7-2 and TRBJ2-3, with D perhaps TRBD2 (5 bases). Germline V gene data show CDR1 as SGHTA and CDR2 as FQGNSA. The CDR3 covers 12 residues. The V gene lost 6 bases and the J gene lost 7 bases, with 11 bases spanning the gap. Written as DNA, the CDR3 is TGTGCCAGCAGTATTTCTAGCTATACGCAGTATTTT. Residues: CASSISSYTQYF. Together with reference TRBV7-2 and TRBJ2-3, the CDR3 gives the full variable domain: GAGVSQSPSNKVTEKGKDVELRCDPISGHTALYWYRQSLGQGLEFLIYFQGNSAPDKSGLPSDRFSAERTGGSVSTLTIQRTQQEDSAVYLCASSISSYTQYFGPGTRLTVL.

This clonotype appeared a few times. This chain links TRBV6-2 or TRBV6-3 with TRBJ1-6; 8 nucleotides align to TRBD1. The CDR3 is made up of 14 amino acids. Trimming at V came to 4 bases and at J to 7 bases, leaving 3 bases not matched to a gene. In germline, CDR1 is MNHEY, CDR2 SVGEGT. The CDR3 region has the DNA TGTGCCAGCAGTTCCAACAGGGGGAATTCACCCCTCCACTTT. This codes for CASSSNRGNSPLHF.

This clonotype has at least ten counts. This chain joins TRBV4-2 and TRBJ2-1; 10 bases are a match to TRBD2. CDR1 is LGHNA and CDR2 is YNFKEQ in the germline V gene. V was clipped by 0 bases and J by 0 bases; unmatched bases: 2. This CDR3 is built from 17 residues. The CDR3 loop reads CASSQEPSGSSYNEQFF. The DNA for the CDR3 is TGTGCCAGCAGCCAAGAACCTAGCGGGAGCTCCTACAATGAGCAGTTCTTC.

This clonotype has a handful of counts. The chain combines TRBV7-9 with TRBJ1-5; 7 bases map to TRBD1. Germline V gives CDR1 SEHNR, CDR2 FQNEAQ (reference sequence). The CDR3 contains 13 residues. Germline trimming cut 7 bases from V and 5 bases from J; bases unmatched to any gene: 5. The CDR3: CASTPGGDQPQHF. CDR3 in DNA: TGTGCCAGCACCCCAGGGGGAGATCAGCCCCAGCATTTT.

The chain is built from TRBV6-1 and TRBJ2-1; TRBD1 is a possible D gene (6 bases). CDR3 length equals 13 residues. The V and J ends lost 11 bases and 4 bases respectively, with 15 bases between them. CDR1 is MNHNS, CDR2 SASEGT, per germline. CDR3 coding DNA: TGTGCCGCAACTCCGGACAGTTACAATGAGCAGTTCTTC. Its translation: CAATPDSYNEQFF.

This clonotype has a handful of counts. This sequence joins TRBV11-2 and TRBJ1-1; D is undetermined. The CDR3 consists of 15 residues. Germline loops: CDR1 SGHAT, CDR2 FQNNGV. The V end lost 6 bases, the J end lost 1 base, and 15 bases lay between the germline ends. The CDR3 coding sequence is TGTGCCAGCAGACCCTCCGTCCCGACGAACACTGAAGCTTTCTTT. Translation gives CASRPSVPTNTEAFF.

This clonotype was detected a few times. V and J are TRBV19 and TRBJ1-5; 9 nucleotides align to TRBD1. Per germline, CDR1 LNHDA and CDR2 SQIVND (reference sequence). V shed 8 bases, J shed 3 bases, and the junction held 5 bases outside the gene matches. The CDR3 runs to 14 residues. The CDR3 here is CASDRGGFNQPQHF. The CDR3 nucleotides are TGTGCCAGTGACAGGGGGGGTTTCAATCAGCCCCAGCATTTT.

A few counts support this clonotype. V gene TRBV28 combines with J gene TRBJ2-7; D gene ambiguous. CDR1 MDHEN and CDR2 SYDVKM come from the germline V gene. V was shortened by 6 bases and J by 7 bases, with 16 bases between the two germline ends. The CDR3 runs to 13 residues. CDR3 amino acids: CASRSRVLGEQYF. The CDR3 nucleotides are TGTGCCAGCAGGTCTCGGGTCTTGGGGGAGCAGTACTTC.

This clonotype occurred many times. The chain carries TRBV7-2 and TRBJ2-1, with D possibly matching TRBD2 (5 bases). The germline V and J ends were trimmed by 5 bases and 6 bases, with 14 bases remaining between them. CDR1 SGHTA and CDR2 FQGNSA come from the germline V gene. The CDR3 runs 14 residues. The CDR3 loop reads CASSRIGGGNEQFF. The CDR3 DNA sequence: TGTGCCAGCAGCCGCATAGGAGGTGGCAATGAGCAGTTCTTC.

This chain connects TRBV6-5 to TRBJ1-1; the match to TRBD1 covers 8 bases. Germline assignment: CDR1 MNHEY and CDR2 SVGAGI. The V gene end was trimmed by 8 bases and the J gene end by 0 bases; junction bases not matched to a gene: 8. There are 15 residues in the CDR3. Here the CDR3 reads CASRVQGAMNTEAFF. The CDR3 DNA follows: TGTGCCAGCCGGGTGCAGGGGGCGATGAACACTGAAGCTTTCTTT.

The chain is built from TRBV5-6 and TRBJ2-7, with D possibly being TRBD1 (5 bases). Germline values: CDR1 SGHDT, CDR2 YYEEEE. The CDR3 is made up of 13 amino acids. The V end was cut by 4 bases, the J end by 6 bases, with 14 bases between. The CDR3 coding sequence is TGTGCCAGCAGCCCAACCAGGGTTTCCGAGCAGTACTTC. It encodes CASSPTRVSEQYF.

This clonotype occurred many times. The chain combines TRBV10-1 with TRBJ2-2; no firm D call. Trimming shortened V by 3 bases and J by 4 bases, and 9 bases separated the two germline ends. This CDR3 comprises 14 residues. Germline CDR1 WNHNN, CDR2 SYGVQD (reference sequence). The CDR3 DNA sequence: TGCGCCAGCAGTGATGGTTTAAGCACCGGGGAGCTGTTTTTT. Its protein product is CASSDGLSTGELFF.

The CDR3 sequence: CASSLQPEDSSHF. The CDR3 DNA is TGTGCCAGCAGCTTACAACCCGAGGACTCCTCCCACTTT. This chain uses TRBV7-2 with TRBJ1-6; no clear D. The CDR3 sequence is 13 residues long. Trimming shortened V by 2 bases and J by 18 bases, and 17 bases separated the two germline ends. Germline loops: CDR1 SGHTA, CDR2 FQGNSA.